This is a list of T cell receptor beta chains from one sample in a study of blood T cells in healthy people across ages. TCRdb analysed the 5' RACE reads with MiXCR anew, one entry per CDR3 protein. The sample contains around 580,000 distinct CDR3 sequences, roughly 43% of which appear only once. The sequenced sample was blood. Receptors originate from a man at least 80 years old in good health. CDR3s include the opening cysteine and the closing phenylalanine or tryptophan. A D gene is named only where the DNA matches it firmly. Clone size is not always given. Where it is, it says once, few, many or a class for expanded clones.

D gene: .
V gene: TRBV6-5
J gene: TRBJ1-2
CDR3 length: 15
clone size: few
CDR3 protein: CASSYSVYPWGGYTF
CDR3 DNA: TGTGCCAGCAGTTACTCGGTATACCCATGGGGCGGCTACACCTTC

D gene: TRBD1
V gene: TRBV5-1
J gene: TRBJ2-3
CDR3 length: 15
clone size: few
CDR3 protein: CASSRRTGAADTQYF
CDR3 DNA: TGCGCCAGCAGCCGGAGGACAGGGGCGGCAGATACGCAGTATTTT

D gene: TRBD2
V gene: TRBV4-1
J gene: TRBJ2-5
CDR3 length: 17
clone size: .
CDR3 protein: CASSQDTNAAGEETQYF
CDR3 DNA: TGCGCCAGCAGCCAGGATACCAACGCAGCGGGAGAAGAGACCCAGTACTTC

D gene: TRBD1
V gene: TRBV6-6
J gene: TRBJ2-7
CDR3 length: 15
clone size: many
CDR3 protein: CASSYAGTGGYEQYF
CDR3 DNA: TGTGCCAGCAGTTATGCCGGGACAGGGGGCTACGAGCAGTACTTC

D gene: .
V gene: TRBV5-1
J gene: TRBJ2-3
CDR3 length: 12
clone size: many
CDR3 protein: CASSLTQDTQYF
CDR3 DNA: TGCGCCAGCAGCCTGACTCAAGATACGCAGTATTTT

D gene: .
V gene: TRBV6-6
J gene: TRBJ2-4
CDR3 length: 16
clone size: few
CDR3 protein: CASSGYLGGRLDIQYF
CDR3 DNA: TGTGCCAGCAGTGGCTATTTGGGGGGTCGATTGGACATTCAGTACTTC

D gene: TRBD1
V gene: TRBV20-1
J gene: TRBJ2-7
CDR3 length: 13
clone size: few
CDR3 protein: CSALTGMGYEQYF
CDR3 DNA: TGCAGTGCCCTGACAGGGATGGGCTACGAGCAGTACTTC

D gene: TRBD2
V gene: TRBV6-5
J gene: TRBJ2-1
CDR3 length: 16
clone size: many
CDR3 protein: CASSRGTSGSYNEQFF
CDR3 DNA: TGTGCCAGCAGCCGCGGGACTAGCGGGAGCTACAATGAGCAGTTCTTC

D gene: .
V gene: TRBV14
J gene: TRBJ2-5
CDR3 length: 11
clone size: .
CDR3 protein: CASSQGPTQYF
CDR3 DNA: TGTGCCAGCAGCCAAGGGCCGACCCAGTACTTC

D gene: TRBD2
V gene: TRBV7-3
J gene: TRBJ2-1
CDR3 length: 16
clone size: .
CDR3 protein: CASSSSGRSSYNEQFF
CDR3 DNA: TGTGCCAGCAGCTCAAGCGGGAGGAGCTCCTACAATGAGCAGTTCTTC

D gene: TRBD1
V gene: TRBV6-6
J gene: TRBJ1-1
CDR3 length: 17
clone size: .
CDR3 protein: CASSRSARGPTTTEAFF
CDR3 DNA: TGTGCCAGCAGTCGGAGTGCCAGGGGGCCCACAACCACTGAAGCTTTCTTT

D gene: .
V gene: TRBV12-3/TRBV12-4
J gene: TRBJ2-7
CDR3 length: 14
clone size: .
CDR3 protein: CASIMEGTYNEQYF
CDR3 DNA: TGTGCCAGCATCATGGAGGGGACCTACAATGAGCAGTACTTC

D gene: .
V gene: TRBV20-1
J gene: TRBJ1-4
CDR3 length: 14
clone size: .
CDR3 protein: CSASNRVSNEKLFF
CDR3 DNA: TGCAGTGCTTCGAACAGGGTTTCTAATGAAAAACTGTTTTTT

D gene: .
V gene: TRBV27
J gene: TRBJ2-7
CDR3 length: 14
clone size: .
CDR3 protein: CASSFVSSSYEQYF
CDR3 DNA: TGTGCCAGCAGTTTTGTGTCATCTTCCTACGAGCAGTACTTC

D gene: .
V gene: TRBV6-5
J gene: TRBJ2-3
CDR3 length: 15
clone size: few
CDR3 protein: CASSPTYTSTDTQYF
CDR3 DNA: TGTGCCAGCAGTCCGACCTACACTAGCACAGATACGCAGTATTTT

D gene: .
V gene: TRBV29-1
J gene: TRBJ1-1
CDR3 length: 14
clone size: few
CDR3 protein: CSVEVSGANTEAFF
CDR3 DNA: TGCAGCGTGGAGGTGTCAGGGGCGAACACTGAAGCTTTCTTT

D gene: TRBD1
V gene: TRBV4-1
J gene: TRBJ1-1
CDR3 length: 16
clone size: .
CDR3 protein: CASSLLGTGANTEAFF
CDR3 DNA: TGCGCCAGCAGCCTCCTCGGGACAGGGGCGAACACTGAAGCTTTCTTT